The present T cell receptor beta chain was sequenced within a study of shared clonotypes between healthy human individuals. Naive CD8 cells lacked CD45RO and underwent positive selection for CCR7, leaving out terminally differentiated effector memory CD45RA+ cells. Original handling: Filtering of immunoSEQ junctional sequences could not match full-length read filtering. Sequencing used immunoSEQ multiplex PCR; TCRdb keeps in-frame clones, though not all of them. Clonal size and the V and J genes are those of that table, whereas D and trimming came from the DNA. The sample gives around 2,000,000 clones, 85% to 95% of which show up once; about 1.5% is in the top ten. Per germline, CDR1 SEHNR and CDR2 FQNEAQ (reference sequence). Trimming took off 5 bases at V and 7 bases at J, with 18 bases between the two ends. The CDR3 runs to 14 residues.

V gene TRBV7-9 combines with J gene TRBJ2-7; tentatively, D is TRBD1 (5 bases). The clonotype originates from a man aged 18 to 30 in good health. Some clones in this sample may be carry-over from other donors' samples. Sequenced: naive CD8+ T cells from PBMCs. CDR3 residues: CASSPPGRAGEQYF. In DNA, the CDR3 is TGTGCCAGCAGCCCTCCAGGCAGGGCAGGGGAGCAGTACTTC.